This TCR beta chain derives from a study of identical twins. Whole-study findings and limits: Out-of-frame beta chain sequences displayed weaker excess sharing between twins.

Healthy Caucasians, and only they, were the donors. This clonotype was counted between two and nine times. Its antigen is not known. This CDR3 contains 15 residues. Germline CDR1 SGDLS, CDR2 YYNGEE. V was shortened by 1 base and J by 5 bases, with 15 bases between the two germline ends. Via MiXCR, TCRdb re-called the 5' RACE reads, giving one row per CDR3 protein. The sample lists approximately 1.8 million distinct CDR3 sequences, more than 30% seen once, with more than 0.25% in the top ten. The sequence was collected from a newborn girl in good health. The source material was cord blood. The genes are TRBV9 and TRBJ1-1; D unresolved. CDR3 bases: TGTGCCAGCAGCGTATATCCGTCGCCGGCGACTGAAGCTTTCTTT. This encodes CASSVYPSPATEAFF. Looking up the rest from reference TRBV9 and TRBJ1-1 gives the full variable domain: DSGVTQTPKHLITATGQRVTLRCSPRSGDLSVYWYQQSLDQGLQFLIQYYNGEERAKGNILERFSAQQFPDLHSELNLSSLELGDSALYFCASSVYPSPATEAFFGQGTRLTVV.